This T cell receptor (beta chain) was identified in a study of T cell responses to AZD1222 COVID-19 vaccine. In the case of this clone: Its antigen is not known.

Some clones are missing from TCRdb's copy, which holds only in-frame ones; the method was immunoSEQ multiplex PCR. The sample contains 120,000 to 150,000 clones, 80% to 95% of which appear only once. Study-wide findings and caveats: Per reports, nearly half of all spike-specific TCRs target regions that are unmutated in variants. Seropositive AZD1222 recipients at baseline numbered only 5 or 6. Spike-spanning, vaccine-associated CD4 TCRs were dominant at 160-218 and 743-854.

The CDR3 has 16 amino acids. The germline CDR1 and CDR2 sequences are MDHEN and SYDVKM. The junction had 11 bases not matched to a gene; V was cut back by 5 bases and J by 8 bases. The genes are TRBV28 and TRBJ2-4; 11 bases agree with TRBD2. The sequenced sample was peripheral blood, obtained 28 days after the second AZD1222 dose. The sequence derives from an adult who received the AZD1222 COVID-19 vaccine. CDR3 nucleotides: TGTGCCAGCAGTCTAGCGGGAGGAGATGGGAAATACATTCAGTACTTC. This codes for CASSLAGGDGKYIQYF.